This T cell receptor beta chain was found in a study of cytomegalovirus exposure and HLA in healthy donors. The roughly 120-subject validation cohort, separate from the roughly 700-subject first cohort, included the donors. In germline, CDR1 is SQVTM, CDR2 ANQGSEA. The length of the CDR3 is 14 residues. V lost 5 bases and J lost 8; bases outside the gene matches: 11. Using immunoSEQ multiplex PCR, the repertoire was profiled, and TCRdb retains in-frame clones only, with some absent. The table lists roughly 120,000 clones, around 86% of them singletons, with nearly 5% in the top ten. Whole-study findings and limits: Diagnosis of cytomegalovirus status made by the classifier reportedly showed high specificity and sensitivity.

As concerns this clone: Its antigen remains unknown.

Specimen: PBMCs. The rearrangement uses TRBV29-1 and TRBJ2-1; 8 nucleotides line up with TRBD2. This clonotype was sampled from a man aged 18 to 30 in good health and CMV-seronegative. The CDR3 loop is CSVPVGAGEDEQFF. The CDR3 DNA follows: TGCAGCGTTCCGGTGGGAGCGGGAGAAGATGAGCAGTTCTTC.